The subject of this entry is one T cell receptor (beta chain). Its antigen is as yet unknown. The data were taken from a study of OX40 agonist ivuxolimab in advanced cancers. Study background: With a range of about 20 to 79, age averaged roughly 61 years, and 75% to 90% were male. Study observations and caveats: Both blood CD4+ and CD8+ T cells showed clonal growth by week 6 at 0.1 to 3.0 mg/kg. Nonresponders, in some cases, also had low normalized T-cell clonal expansion.

The repertoire was sequenced with immunoSEQ multiplex PCR; TCRdb's copy has only in-frame clones and lacks some. The sample carries about 49,000 clones, around 84% recorded once. Germline values: CDR1 SGHAT, CDR2 FQDESV (reference sequence). V shed 5 bases and J 7 bases; nucleotides not matched to a gene: 16. CDR3 length: 17 amino acids. V gene TRBV11-1 combines with J gene TRBJ2-2, with 7 nucleotides matching TRBD1. The clonotype comes from an adult with an advanced solid tumor such as melanoma, head and neck, liver or kidney cancer. This material consisted of CD4+ or CD8+ T cells sorted from blood, taken in a trial of the OX40 agonist ivuxolimab. CDR3 bases: TGTGCCAGCAGCCCTCAGCCGACAGGGATAACAATCGGGGAGCTGTTTTTT. Translation gives CASSPQPTGITIGELFF.